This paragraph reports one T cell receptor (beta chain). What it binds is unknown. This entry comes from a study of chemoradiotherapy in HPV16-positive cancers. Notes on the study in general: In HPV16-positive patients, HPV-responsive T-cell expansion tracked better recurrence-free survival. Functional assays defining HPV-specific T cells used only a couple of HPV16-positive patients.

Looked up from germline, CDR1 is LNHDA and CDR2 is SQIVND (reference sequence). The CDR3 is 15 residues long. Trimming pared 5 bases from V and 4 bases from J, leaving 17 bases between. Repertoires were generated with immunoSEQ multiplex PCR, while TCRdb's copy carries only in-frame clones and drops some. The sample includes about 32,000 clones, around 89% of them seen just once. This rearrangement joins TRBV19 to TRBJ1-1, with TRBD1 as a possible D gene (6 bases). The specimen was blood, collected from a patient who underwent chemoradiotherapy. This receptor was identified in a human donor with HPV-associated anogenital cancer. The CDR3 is CASSPSSGAGTEAFF. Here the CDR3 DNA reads TGTGCCAGTAGTCCCAGCTCGGGGGCCGGCACTGAAGCTTTCTTT.